The clone carrying this T cell receptor (beta chain) appeared many times. These data come from a study of neurological immune-mediated disorders. Each CDR3 protein gets one entry after TCRdb re-called the 5' RACE reads with MiXCR. The table records 50,000 to 70,000 distinct CDR3 sequences, more than 9.5% of them present only once. Germline V lookup: CDR1 SGHRS, CDR2 YFSETQ. The ends were cut back, 0 bases at V and 7 bases at J, with 14 bases in the middle. This CDR3 has 14 residues. This receptor was taken from a woman in her fifties or sixties with HTLV-1-associated myelopathy (HAM/TSP). This chain uses TRBV5-1 with TRBJ2-7; D assignment may be TRBD1 or TRBD2 (5 bases each). Sequenced material: PBMCs. Here the CDR3 reads CASSLVGPSREQYF. CDR3 nucleotides: TGCGCCAGCAGCTTGGTGGGACCATCCCGGGAGCAGTACTTC.